This T cell receptor beta chain was recorded in a study of regulatory T cells in long-lasting Graves disease. Noted time point: newly diagnosed GD, antithyroid drugs for less than 3 months. The TCR library was made from RNA that had been extracted from PBMCs in TRIzol. Building of the TCR beta libraries involved iRepertoire HTBI primers and Arm-PCR of CDR3 regions. MiXCR, applied by TCRdb to the multiplex PCR reads, yields one record per CDR3 protein. The sample lists fewer than 500,000 distinct CDR3 sequences; roughly 15% were seen once. CDR3 length: 19 residues. Germline V gene sequence: CDR1 MDHEN, CDR2 SYDVKM. The same sample was also studied in work on T cells in Graves' hyperthyroidism and ophthalmopathy. That paper notes: In the blood, most expanded thyroid clonotypes above 0.001 appeared as well.

This specimen consisted of peripheral blood mononuclear cells (PBMCs), obtained at new diagnosis, from a patient treated with antithyroid drugs. The receptor comes from a middle-aged man with Graves disease. The chain uses TRBV28 and TRBJ2-7; 16 nucleotides line up with TRBD2. The better agreement between TRBJ2-1 and the DNA end casts doubt on the J call. The CDR3 DNA follows: TGTGCCAGCAGAGGCGCCGGGACTAGCGGGAGGGCCTACTACAATGAGCAGTTCTTC. It encodes CASRGAGTSGRAYYNEQFF.